This entry is about one TCR beta chain. Its antigen remains unidentified. This entry belongs to a study of cytomegalovirus exposure and HLA in healthy donors. Study information: Inside one of the first data releases sat 85 million or so unique TCRs taken from HLA-typed donors. Of all 380 or so donors who were genotyped, roughly 81% belonged to the Caucasian-associated ancestry cluster. Whole-study findings and limits: Later, an analysis found that common viral pathogens appeared to be linked with several of the most significant clusters. The classifier, whose performance was assessed in both the original and validation cohorts, reportedly diagnosed cytomegalovirus status with high specificity and sensitivity.

PCR involved 60 Vbeta and 13 Jbeta primers. Sequencing was performed with immunoSEQ multiplex PCR; in TCRdb, only in-frame clones are kept and a portion is missing. The sample has about 140,000 clones; 75% to 80% are singletons. This CDR3 has 16 residues. CDR1 is SGHNT and CDR2 is YENEEA in the germline V gene. Trimming stripped 2 bases from V and 2 bases from J, with 16 bases between. The chain employs TRBV11-3 and TRBJ2-7, with a possible D match to TRBD2 (6 bases). The sequenced sample consisted of PBMCs. This sequence was found in a male donor in good health and CMV-seronegative. The CDR3 sequence is CASSLPRGGIAYEQYF. CDR3 DNA sequence: TGTGCCAGCAGCTTACCCCGTGGGGGGATCGCCTACGAGCAGTACTTC.